The TCR beta chain described here comes from a study of spatial heterogeneity in lung cancer. Overall study context: An average of more than ten raw reads was observed per unique TCR and UMI combination. Notes on the study in general: Ubiquitous and regional expanded TCR counts mirrored ubiquitous and regional nonsynonymous mutation counts, respectively. Expanded alpha and beta TCR counts within tumors tracked tumor mutation counts.

A unique molecular identifier was carried by every single TCR cDNA molecule. TCRdb reprocessed the 5' RACE reads via MiXCR and lists one record per CDR3 protein. Of fewer than 5,000 distinct CDR3 sequences listed, around 5.8% were seen once; the top ten hold about 19%. As to this clonotype: The antigen is undetermined.

Time point in this sample: sample taken at primary tumor resection. No cell sorting; template was whole RNA from tumor, lung tissue or PBMC. The V gene lost 5 bases and the J gene lost 8 bases, with 17 bases spanning the gap. The CDR3 runs 14 residues. The germline gives CDR1 SGHRS, CDR2 YFSETQ. The chain links TRBV5-1 to TRBJ2-1; the D gene is possibly TRBD1 (5 bases). This sequence originates from a male donor with early-stage non-small cell lung cancer. This specimen consisted of lung tumor tissue, obtained at surgery. The CDR3 spells CASSETDGKDEQFF. DNA for the CDR3: TGCGCCAGCAGTGAGACAGACGGAAAGGATGAGCAGTTCTTC.